Reported below is one T cell receptor (beta chain). Individuals aged about 18 to 100 years were recruited from about two dozen US areas. Germline V gene data show CDR1 as SEHNR and CDR2 as FQNEAQ (reference sequence). The CDR3 runs to 13 residues. Trimming took off 3 bases at V and 7 bases at J, with 12 bases between the two ends. As handled by the study authors: Quantification of nucleated cells was approximated via reference gene primer amplification. Profiling relied on immunoSEQ multiplex PCR, and the TCRdb table lists in-frame clones only, not all of them. Clone size and the V and J calls come from that table; the DNA yielded D and trimming. The data contain under 300,000 clones, 75% to 90% of them seen just once; the ten biggest clones take up under 6.5%. This sample stems from a study of blood T cell repertoires in COVID-19. The overall study: Collection of acute and convalescent COVID-19 samples took place in the United States, Italy and Spain.

The sequenced sample was PBMCs or T cells enriched from blood (not recorded which). This TCR derives from a woman in her twenties or thirties with acute COVID-19. The chain joins TRBV7-9 to TRBJ1-1; D perhaps matches TRBD1 (6 bases). The CDR3 here is CASSFRGQLEAFF. The CDR3 DNA reads as TGTGCCAGCAGCTTCCGCGGACAGCTTGAAGCTTTCTTT.